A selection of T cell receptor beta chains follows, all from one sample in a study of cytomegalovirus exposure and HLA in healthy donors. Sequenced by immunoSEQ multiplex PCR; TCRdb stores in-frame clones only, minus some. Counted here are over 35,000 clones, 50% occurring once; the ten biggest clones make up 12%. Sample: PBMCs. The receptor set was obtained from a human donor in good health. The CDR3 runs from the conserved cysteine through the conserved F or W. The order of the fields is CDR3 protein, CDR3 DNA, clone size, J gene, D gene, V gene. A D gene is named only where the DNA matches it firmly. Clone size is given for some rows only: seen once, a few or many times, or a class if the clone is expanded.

CDR3 protein: CASTKGGQARNEKLFF
CDR3 DNA: TGTGCCAGTACCAAGGGGGGGCAGGCGAGGAATGAAAAACTGTTTTTT
clone size: few
J gene: TRBJ1-4
D gene: .
V gene: TRBV19

CDR3 protein: CASSPLARVEQYF
CDR3 DNA: TGTGCCAGCAGCCCCCTAGCGAGGGTCGAGCAGTACTTC
clone size: .
J gene: TRBJ2-7
D gene: .
V gene: TRBV7-2

CDR3 protein: CASSWPGQGKPAFF
CDR3 DNA: TGCGCCAGCAGCTGGCCGGGACAGGGGAAGCCAGCTTTCTTT
clone size: few
J gene: TRBJ1-1
D gene: TRBD1
V gene: TRBV5-1

CDR3 protein: CATSAHNSPLHF
CDR3 DNA: TGTGCCACCAGTGCGCATAATTCACCCCTCCACTTT
clone size: .
J gene: TRBJ1-6
D gene: .
V gene: TRBV15

CDR3 protein: CASSRGQGQETQYF
CDR3 DNA: TGTGCCAGCAGCCGCGGACAGGGCCAAGAGACCCAGTACTTC
clone size: .
J gene: TRBJ2-5
D gene: TRBD1
V gene: TRBV7-6

CDR3 protein: CASSPARGGQGGTQYF
CDR3 DNA: TGCGCCAGCAGCCCTGCTCGGGGGGGCCAGGGAGGTACGCAGTATTTT
clone size: .
J gene: TRBJ2-3
D gene: TRBD2
V gene: TRBV4-1

CDR3 protein: CASSYGGNRGNEQFF
CDR3 DNA: TGTGCCAGCAGTTATGGGGGTAACAGGGGGAATGAGCAGTTCTTC
clone size: .
J gene: TRBJ2-1
D gene: TRBD1
V gene: TRBV7-3

CDR3 protein: CAKKSGSPRETQYF
CDR3 DNA: TGTGCCAAAAAGAGCGGGAGTCCAAGAGAGACCCAGTACTTC
clone size: few
J gene: TRBJ2-5
D gene: TRBD2
V gene: TRBV6-4

CDR3 protein: CASSQDRRGSNQPQHF
CDR3 DNA: TGTGCCAGCAGCCAAGATAGGAGGGGCAGCAATCAGCCCCAGCATTTT
clone size: few
J gene: TRBJ1-5
D gene: .
V gene: TRBV4-2

CDR3 protein: CASSTRLHEQYF
CDR3 DNA: TGTGCCAGCAGCACCCGACTCCACGAGCAGTACTTC
clone size: .
J gene: TRBJ2-7
D gene: .
V gene: TRBV7-2

CDR3 protein: CASSGNTPRSYGYTF
CDR3 DNA: TGTGCCAGCAGTGGAAACACACCGAGGAGCTATGGCTACACCTTC
clone size: .
J gene: TRBJ1-2
D gene: .
V gene: TRBV2

CDR3 protein: CASSLSTGSVGYTF
CDR3 DNA: TGTGCCAGCAGCTTATCGACGGGTTCTGTAGGCTACACCTTC
clone size: few
J gene: TRBJ1-2
D gene: .
V gene: TRBV7-9

CDR3 protein: CASSIFLRGRYSNQPQHF
CDR3 DNA: TGTGCCAGTAGTATTTTTCTCAGGGGGAGATATAGCAATCAGCCCCAGCATTTT
clone size: .
J gene: TRBJ1-5
D gene: TRBD1
V gene: TRBV19

CDR3 protein: CASSLGVGGGTQYF
CDR3 DNA: TGTGCTAGCAGCTTAGGGGTCGGGGGGGGTACGCAGTATTTT
clone size: few
J gene: TRBJ2-3
D gene: TRBD2
V gene: TRBV7-7

CDR3 protein: CASNPRDSNYEQYF
CDR3 DNA: TGTGCCAGTAACCCTCGGGACTCCAACTACGAGCAGTACTTC
clone size: few
J gene: TRBJ2-7
D gene: .
V gene: TRBV19

CDR3 protein: CASSYRGGPQHF
CDR3 DNA: TGTGCCAGCAGTTACAGGGGTGGGCCCCAGCATTTT
clone size: .
J gene: TRBJ1-5
D gene: .
V gene: TRBV6-5

CDR3 protein: CASSLAGVWGTDTQYF
CDR3 DNA: TGTGCCAGCAGTCTAGCGGGAGTTTGGGGCACAGATACGCAGTATTTT
clone size: few
J gene: TRBJ2-3
D gene: TRBD2
V gene: TRBV5-6

CDR3 protein: CASSRTGEPSYEQYF
CDR3 DNA: TGTGCCAGCTCAAGAACAGGGGAGCCGTCCTACGAGCAGTACTTC
clone size: .
J gene: TRBJ2-7
D gene: TRBD1
V gene: TRBV18

CDR3 protein: CAIKGGQRETQYF
CDR3 DNA: TGTGCCATTAAAGGGGGCCAGAGAGAGACCCAGTACTTC
clone size: .
J gene: TRBJ2-5
D gene: TRBD1
V gene: TRBV2

CDR3 protein: CASSSQGLPSAYTF
CDR3 DNA: TGTGCCAGCAGTTCCCAGGGGCTTCCCTCTGCCTACACCTTC
clone size: .
J gene: TRBJ1-2
D gene: .
V gene: TRBV6-5

CDR3 protein: CASSRGTATSYEQYF
CDR3 DNA: TGCGCCAGCAGCCGCGGGACAGCCACCTCCTACGAGCAGTACTTC
clone size: .
J gene: TRBJ2-7
D gene: .
V gene: TRBV4-3

CDR3 protein: CASSIRENTEAFF
CDR3 DNA: TGTGCCAGTAGTATCCGGGAGAACACTGAAGCTTTCTTT
clone size: once
J gene: TRBJ1-1
D gene: .
V gene: TRBV19

CDR3 protein: CASSLLLASYEQYF
CDR3 DNA: TGTGCCAGCAGTTTATTGCTAGCTTCCTACGAGCAGTACTTC
clone size: .
J gene: TRBJ2-7
D gene: .
V gene: TRBV28

CDR3 protein: CASRSRTGSGNTIYF
CDR3 DNA: TGTGCCAGCAGGTCCCGGACAGGCTCTGGAAACACCATATATTTT
clone size: .
J gene: TRBJ1-3
D gene: TRBD1
V gene: TRBV6-8

CDR3 protein: CASSFTQGQNNSPLHF
CDR3 DNA: TGTGCCAGCAGCTTTACCCAGGGGCAGAATAATTCACCCCTCCACTTT
clone size: .
J gene: TRBJ1-6
D gene: .
V gene: TRBV7-9

CDR3 protein: CASSGLAGGPETQYF
CDR3 DNA: TGTGCCAGCTCCGGACTAGCGGGAGGGCCCGAGACCCAGTACTTC
clone size: .
J gene: TRBJ2-5
D gene: TRBD2
V gene: TRBV7-7

CDR3 protein: CASSQSTSGQAIEKLFF
CDR3 DNA: TGTGCCAGCAGCCAATCGACATCGGGACAGGCAATTGAAAAACTGTTTTTT
clone size: .
J gene: TRBJ1-4
D gene: TRBD1
V gene: TRBV7-9

CDR3 protein: CASSQPGQGNYGYTF
CDR3 DNA: TGTGCCAGCAGTCAGCCGGGACAGGGAAACTATGGCTACACCTTC
clone size: .
J gene: TRBJ1-2
D gene: TRBD1
V gene: TRBV28

CDR3 protein: CASSRKGQPPEETQYF
CDR3 DNA: TGCGCCAGCAGTCGCAAGGGACAGCCTCCCGAAGAGACCCAGTACTTC
clone size: few
J gene: TRBJ2-5
D gene: TRBD1
V gene: TRBV5-1

CDR3 protein: CASSPGGRNTGELFF
CDR3 DNA: TGTGCCAGTAGTCCCGGCGGCCGAAACACCGGGGAGCTGTTTTTT
clone size: .
J gene: TRBJ2-2
D gene: .
V gene: TRBV19

CDR3 protein: CASSQPPTYEQYF
CDR3 DNA: TGTGCCAGCAGCCAACCTCCTACCTACGAGCAGTACTTC
clone size: .
J gene: TRBJ2-7
D gene: .
V gene: TRBV14

CDR3 protein: CASSLVLSGGYNEQFF
CDR3 DNA: TGCGCCAGCAGCTTGGTCCTTAGCGGGGGGTACAATGAGCAGTTCTTC
clone size: .
J gene: TRBJ2-1
D gene: TRBD2
V gene: TRBV5-1

CDR3 protein: CASSERGTNYGYTF
CDR3 DNA: TGTGCCAGCAGTGAAAGGGGGACTAACTATGGCTACACCTTC
clone size: .
J gene: TRBJ1-2
D gene: .
V gene: TRBV2

CDR3 protein: CASRGGLNIQYF
CDR3 DNA: TGTGCCAGCAGGGGGGGTTTAAACATTCAGTACTTC
clone size: .
J gene: TRBJ2-4
D gene: .
V gene: TRBV28

CDR3 protein: CASSQTGASNQPQHF
CDR3 DNA: TGTGCCAGCAGTCAGACAGGGGCTAGCAATCAGCCCCAGCATTTT
clone size: .
J gene: TRBJ1-5
D gene: TRBD1
V gene: TRBV5-5

CDR3 protein: CASSPWDSGDTQYF
CDR3 DNA: TGTGCCAGCTCACCATGGGACTCCGGGGATACGCAGTATTTT
clone size: many
J gene: TRBJ2-3
D gene: .
V gene: TRBV18

CDR3 protein: CASSLDGLPYEQYF
CDR3 DNA: TGTGCCAGCAGCTTAGATGGACTTCCCTACGAGCAGTACTTC
clone size: few
J gene: TRBJ2-7
D gene: .
V gene: TRBV7-8

CDR3 protein: CASSLRGVATNEKLFF
CDR3 DNA: TGCGCCAGCAGCCTCCGGGGGGTTGCAACTAATGAAAAACTGTTTTTT
clone size: .
J gene: TRBJ1-4
D gene: .
V gene: TRBV4-3

CDR3 protein: CASSLGPGYGYTF
CDR3 DNA: TGTGCCAGCAGTTTGGGGCCCGGCTATGGCTACACCTTC
clone size: .
J gene: TRBJ1-2
D gene: .
V gene: TRBV6-5

CDR3 protein: CASSYPRGQGGHEQYF
CDR3 DNA: TGTGCCAGCAGTTACCCCAGGGGACAGGGGGGCCACGAGCAGTACTTC
clone size: few
J gene: TRBJ2-7
D gene: TRBD1
V gene: TRBV28

CDR3 protein: CASSPLGERGYTF
CDR3 DNA: TGTGCCAGCTCACCTCTAGGCGAGCGTGGCTACACCTTC
clone size: .
J gene: TRBJ1-2
D gene: .
V gene: TRBV18

CDR3 protein: CASSVGTGLAGVLETQYF
CDR3 DNA: TGTGCCAGCAGCGTAGGAACGGGACTAGCGGGGGTATTAGAGACCCAGTACTTC
clone size: .
J gene: TRBJ2-5
D gene: TRBD2
V gene: TRBV9